This paragraph reports one T cell receptor beta chain. What it binds is not known. This CDR3 is built from 12 residues. V dropped 6 bases and J dropped 4 bases, with 9 bases sitting between them. Germline CDR1 reads MDHEN; CDR2 reads SYDVKM. This specimen belongs to a study of ipilimumab plus nivolumab after autologous stem cell transplantation. General study findings and limits: Authors suggest TCR repertoire, Treg phenotype and gut microbiota support further study.

The repertoire was sequenced with immunoSEQ multiplex PCR; TCRdb's copy has only in-frame clones and lacks some. The data hold some 44,000 clones, with approximately 90% observed a single time. This rearrangement joins TRBV28 to TRBJ1-1; D is perhaps TRBD1 (5 bases). The TCR originated in a male donor with multiple myeloma. The starting material was PBMCs, obtained in a trial of ipilimumab plus nivolumab as post-transplant consolidation. DNA for the CDR3: TGTGCCAGCAGCGCGGGGGGCACTGAAGCTTTCTTT. As protein: CASSAGGTEAFF.